The following is a T cell receptor (beta chain) sequence with its context. CDR3 length: 15 residues. The germline V gene encodes CDR1 SGHAT and CDR2 FQNNGV. Deletions cut 1 base from V and 8 bases from J, with 15 bases between. These data are taken from a study of molecular identifiers for immune sequencing clone quantification. Previously published methods and listed TCR primers were used for the bulk TCR libraries. TCRdb ran MiXCR on the PCR reads and lists one entry per CDR3 protein. This table holds more than 300,000 distinct CDR3 sequences, roughly a fifth found once. Specimen: naive CD8+ T cells from blood, with Jurkat cell RNA spiked in. Subset noted: FACS-sorted CD8+CD4-CCR7+CD45RA+ naive T cells. This rearrangement joins TRBV11-2 to TRBJ2-1, with D possibly TRBD2 on 7 matching bases. The clonotype was recovered from a human donor in good health. Some libraries in this study had Jurkat cell RNA spiked in. CDR3 in DNA: TGTGCCAGCAGCTTAGTTTTTAGGGGGAGGGATGAGCAGTTCTTC. It specifies CASSLVFRGRDEQFF.